Below, one T cell receptor beta chain is given with its context. The clone's antigen remains unknown. No base qualities exist here, and no much larger clone lies one base off it. The donors were healthy, HIV-negative adults with no recently reported acute infections or vaccinations. Every donor was a Caucasian adult residing in Nashville, Tennessee, USA. CD4+ T cells were enriched by magnetic negative selection; naive cells were then positively selected on CD45RA, and the negative fraction formed the memory subset. Blood was obtained by leukapheresis, after which PBMCs were separated by Ficoll-Histopaque density gradient centrifugation and cryopreserved in liquid nitrogen vapor phase. Analytical flow cytometry was used to check the purity and quantity of each magnetically sorted T cell population. Genomic DNA was isolated from every sorted fraction and measured by UV absorbance on a Nanodrop 2000c.

These data are taken from a study of shared clonotypes between healthy human individuals (TCRdb year 2020). Broadly, across the study: The cohort included three men and a couple of women between 18 and 49 years of age. Each donor's leukapheresis produced roughly between about 0.8 and 8.9 billion PBMCs. To increase sequencing depth and limit assay-specific biases, different laboratories used diverse techniques to prepare libraries and sequence TCR repertoires. To estimate repertoire size and how much clonotype sharing occurs between individuals, the study deeply sequenced the blood TCR repertoires of five healthy adults. For each donor, three plates each were used for CD4 naive and CD4 memory, two plates were used for CD8 naive, and one plate was used for CD8 memory.

Using the deep immunoSEQ assay, TCR CDR3 regions were amplified from genomic DNA by multiplex PCR. For each cell subset, the extracted genomic DNA was distributed evenly across all wells of several immunoSEQ 96-well plates, and each plate served as one replicate. For sorted subsets, each replicate PCR was loaded with about 200 ng genomic DNA, equivalent to approximately 27,000 T cell genomes. The purified libraries were quantified using a Qubit 3.0 fluorometer, sized with a Bioanalyzer 2100, and then quantified again using the KAPA Library Quantification kit. Every immunoSEQ 96-well plate was sequenced on a dedicated single-read 150-cycle Illumina NextSeq 550 flow cell. The paper's data handling went like this. Because only junctional sequences without quality scores were contained in the immunoSEQ output, filtering matching that applied to full-length reads could not be performed. Sequences were annotated with PyIR, a Python wrapper for IgBLAST v1.9, and V/J genes and CDR3 were assigned using IMGT germline references. Reads were removed for weak V/J assignments (E-value above 1e-6), missing CDR3, stop codons, out-of-frame junctions, or ambiguous translated residues. V3J clonotypes were defined as sequences sharing the same inferred V gene, J gene, and CDR3 amino acid sequence. Percentage overlap between repertoires was calculated by dividing the number of shared unique clonotypes by the size of the smaller repertoire. Richness of each repertoire was evaluated using RTK rarefaction, the Chao1 estimator, and Recon v2.1 estimates of unobserved clonotypes. Generation probabilities were computed with OLGA for all TCRbeta clonotypes obtained by the gDNA method from four donors. Drawn from immuneACCESS, this table holds only the in-frame rearrangements with V and J called that TCRdb kept. Clones are partly lost; checked studies trace under half to an unresolved V gene and leave the rest unexplained. V, J and clone size are those of that table, while D and trimming were read from the DNA. The sample table records around 1 million clones; roughly 72% of these occur just once. The top ten clonotypes cover approximately 1.5% of the sample.

What the study reported, not specific to this receptor: Rarefaction of sorted-subset datasets indicated incomplete sequencing despite the large sequencing depth. Higher generation probabilities were observed for clonotypes shared by all four sorted-subset donors than for non-shared clonotypes. Naive subsets generally had larger estimated clonotype richness than memory subsets. Approximately 5% of naive CD4, 3.5% of naive CD8, about 2.5% of memory CD4, and 0.4% of memory CD8 clonotypes were shared across a few donors. Sampling was restricted to blood, and TCR repertoires in tissue are likely to differ from TCR repertoires in blood. Pairwise subsampling indicated that sequencing depth was expected to affect the degree of clonotype sharing among donors. The small number of donors limited the genetic and exposure-history diversity represented.

The junction shows trimming of 1 base on V and 4 bases on J, and the gene matches do not reach 3 bases of it. The CDR3, from cysteine to phenylalanine, totals 15 residues. Solely the CDR3 DNA is kept, with 45 bases framed from the first base. CDR1 and CDR2 are drawn from the germline V gene: SGHRS, YFSETQ. The chain uses TRBV5-1 and TRBJ1-5; 9 of the junction bases match TRBD1. Sequencing was done on a sample of memory CD4+ T cells sorted from blood. The sample's cell subset or site label, in plain terms: CD45RA-negative fraction. The TCR was taken from a man between 18 and 35 years old in good health. The sequenced DNA is TGCGCCAGCAGCTTGTCCGGGACAGGGAATCAGCCCCAGCATTTT. The resulting protein is CASSLSGTGNQPQHF.